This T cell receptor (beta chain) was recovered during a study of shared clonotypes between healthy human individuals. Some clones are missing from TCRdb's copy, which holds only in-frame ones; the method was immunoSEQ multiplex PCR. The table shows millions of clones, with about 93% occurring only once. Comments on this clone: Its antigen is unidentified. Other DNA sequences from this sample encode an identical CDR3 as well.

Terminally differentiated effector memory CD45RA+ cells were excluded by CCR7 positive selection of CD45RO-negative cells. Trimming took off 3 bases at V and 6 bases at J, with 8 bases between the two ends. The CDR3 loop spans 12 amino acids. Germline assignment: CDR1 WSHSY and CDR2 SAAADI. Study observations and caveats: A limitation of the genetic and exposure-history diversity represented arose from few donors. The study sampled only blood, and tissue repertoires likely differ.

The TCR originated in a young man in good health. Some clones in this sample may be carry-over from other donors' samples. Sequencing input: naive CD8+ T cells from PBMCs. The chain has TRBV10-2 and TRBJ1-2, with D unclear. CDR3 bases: TGCGCCAGCAGTGATCGAGGGAATGGCTACACCTTC. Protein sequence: CASSDRGNGYTF.